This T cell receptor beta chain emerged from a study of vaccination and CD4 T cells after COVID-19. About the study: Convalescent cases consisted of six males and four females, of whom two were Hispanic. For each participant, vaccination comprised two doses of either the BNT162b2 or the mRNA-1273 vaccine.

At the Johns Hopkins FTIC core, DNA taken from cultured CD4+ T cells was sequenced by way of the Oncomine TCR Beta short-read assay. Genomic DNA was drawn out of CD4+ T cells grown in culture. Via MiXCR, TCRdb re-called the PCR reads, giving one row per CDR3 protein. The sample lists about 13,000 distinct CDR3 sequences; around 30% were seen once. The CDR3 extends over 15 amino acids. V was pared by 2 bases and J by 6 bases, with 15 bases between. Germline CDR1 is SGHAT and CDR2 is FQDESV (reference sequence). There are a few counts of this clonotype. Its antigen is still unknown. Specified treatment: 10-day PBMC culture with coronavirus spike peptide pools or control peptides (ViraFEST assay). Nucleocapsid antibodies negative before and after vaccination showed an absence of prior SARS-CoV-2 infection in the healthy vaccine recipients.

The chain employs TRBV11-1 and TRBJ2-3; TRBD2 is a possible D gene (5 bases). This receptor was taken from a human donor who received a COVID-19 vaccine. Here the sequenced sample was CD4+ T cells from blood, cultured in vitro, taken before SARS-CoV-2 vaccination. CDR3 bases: TGTGCCAGCAGCTTAAATATGGCTAGCTTTGATACGCAGTATTTT. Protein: CASSLNMASFDTQYF.